This T cell receptor (beta chain) was found in a study of control samples from healthy donors and cancer patients. Only in-frame clones appear in the TCRdb table, and some are missing; sequencing was by immunoSEQ multiplex PCR. This table has roughly 120,000 clones, roughly 90% appearing once. The CDR3 contains 16 residues. V dropped 0 bases and J dropped 6 bases, with 16 bases sitting between them. Germline loops: CDR1 SGHKS, CDR2 YYEKEE (reference sequence). The receptor comes from a woman aged 55-69 years with lung cancer. This chain joins TRBV5-5 and TRBJ1-5; tentatively, D is TRBD1 (5 bases). Sequencing was carried out using PBMCs. DNA for the CDR3: TGTGCCAGCAGCTTGGCGGCCCCCCTCGGGGGTCAGCCCCAGCATTTT. Translated: CASSLAAPLGGQPQHF. The full variable domain, completed using reference TRBV5-5 and TRBJ1-5, is DAGVTQSPTHLIKTRGQQVTLRCSPISGHKSVSWYQQVLGQGPQFIFQYYEKEERGRGNFPDRFSARQFPNYSSELNVNALLLGDSALYLCASSLAAPLGGQPQHFGDGTRLSIL.